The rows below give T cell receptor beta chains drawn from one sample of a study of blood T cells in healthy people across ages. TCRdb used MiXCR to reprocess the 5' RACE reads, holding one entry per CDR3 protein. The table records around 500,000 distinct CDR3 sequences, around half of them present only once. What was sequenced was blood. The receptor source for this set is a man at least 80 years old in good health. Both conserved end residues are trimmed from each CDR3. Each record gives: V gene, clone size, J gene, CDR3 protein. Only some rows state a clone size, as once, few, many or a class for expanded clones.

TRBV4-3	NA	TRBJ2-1	ASSQDSWTGGHNEQF
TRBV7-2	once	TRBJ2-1	ASSRSGQSPNEQF
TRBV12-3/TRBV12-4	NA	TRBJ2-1	ASILSLREQF
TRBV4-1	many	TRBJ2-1	ASSHAPTSFTYNEQF
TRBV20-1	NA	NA	SAPDDRGIHEQY
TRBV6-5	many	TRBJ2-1	ASSYPLSGVQKF
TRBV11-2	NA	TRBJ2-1	ASRPLGGSLHNEQF
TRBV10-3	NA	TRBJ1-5	ATNPGGAQPQH
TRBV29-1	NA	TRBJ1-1	SVGGGGMNTEAF
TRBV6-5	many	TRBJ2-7	ASSYSSSGAPYEQY
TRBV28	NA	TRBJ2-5	ATWRTTGVQEQY
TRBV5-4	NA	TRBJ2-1	ASSPASSNEQF
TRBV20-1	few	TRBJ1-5	SARRGNSNQPQH
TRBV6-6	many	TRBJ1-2	ASSYAGGARGYT
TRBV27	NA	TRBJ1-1	ASRTGGRTEAF
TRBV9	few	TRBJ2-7	ASSVDSGSGDEQY
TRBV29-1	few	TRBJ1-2	SVGGTMVDGYT
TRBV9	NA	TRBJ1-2	ASSVGQQGNYGYT
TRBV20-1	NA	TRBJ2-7	SASYFNGPGEQY
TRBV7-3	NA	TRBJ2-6	ASSLTDSGANVLT
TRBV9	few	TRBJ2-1	ASSVEGTGREGEQF
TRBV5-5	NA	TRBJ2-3	ASSLAEGGPGDTQY
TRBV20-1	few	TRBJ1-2	SARDAAGPYGYT
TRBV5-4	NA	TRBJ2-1	ASSLPGTSVDNEQF
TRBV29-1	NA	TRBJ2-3	SVRTYTDTQY
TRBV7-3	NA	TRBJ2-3	ASSSGRSSTDTQY
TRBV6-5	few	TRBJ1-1	ASTGDSNEAF
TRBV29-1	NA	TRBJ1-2	SVEESKGTANGYT
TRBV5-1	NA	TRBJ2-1	ASSPDSFYNEQF
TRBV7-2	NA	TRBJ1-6	ASSLVLAGGNNSPLH
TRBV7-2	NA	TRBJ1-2	ASSPITGDGYT
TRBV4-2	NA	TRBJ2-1	ASSPGGGFRRRPSYNEQF
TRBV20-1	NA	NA	SAETGVTNYEQY
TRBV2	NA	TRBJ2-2	ASRGGLNTGELF
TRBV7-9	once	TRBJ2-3	ASSLDVTDSTDTQY
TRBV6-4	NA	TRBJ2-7	ASSTGVGNEQY
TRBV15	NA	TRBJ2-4	ATSREAGGPVKNIQY
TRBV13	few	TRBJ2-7	ASSPTRGGYEQY
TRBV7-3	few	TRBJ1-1	ASSLTGPGGTEAF
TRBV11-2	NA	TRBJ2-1	ASSFGLATYNEQF
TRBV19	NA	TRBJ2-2	ASGKDGSTGELF
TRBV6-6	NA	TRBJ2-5	ASRRPILGETQY
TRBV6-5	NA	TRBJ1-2	ACGRIGYGYT
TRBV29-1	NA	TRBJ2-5	SVSAGQGETQY
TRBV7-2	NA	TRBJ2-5	ASSVSLPQY
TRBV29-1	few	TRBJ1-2	SVEGTDRIGYT
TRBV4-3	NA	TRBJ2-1	ASSQDPGGSWNKQF
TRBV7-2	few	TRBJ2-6	ASSLEVAGANVLT
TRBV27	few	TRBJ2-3	ASSLGDRFDTQY
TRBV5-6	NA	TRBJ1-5	ASSFSRSGNQPQH
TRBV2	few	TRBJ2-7	ASSEGPPVNYEQY
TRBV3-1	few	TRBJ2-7	ASSQVLAGSYEQY
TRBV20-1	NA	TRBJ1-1	SASPQTEAF
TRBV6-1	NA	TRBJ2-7	ASSDSGTYSLEQY
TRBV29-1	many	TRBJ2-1	SVPQGAYNEQF
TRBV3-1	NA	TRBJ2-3	ASSPNTQGGLTDTQY
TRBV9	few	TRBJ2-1	ASSELAGGDNEQF